This TCR beta chain was profiled in a study of shared clonotypes between healthy human individuals (dated by TCRdb to about 2020). About the study as a whole: A couple of women and a few men aged 18 to 49 years were included in the cohort. For each donor, three plates each were used for CD4 naive and CD4 memory, two plates were used for CD8 naive, and one plate was used for CD8 memory. Blood TCR repertoires of a handful of healthy adults were deeply sequenced to estimate repertoire size and the extent of clonotype sharing between individuals. To increase sequencing depth and limit assay-specific biases, different laboratories used diverse techniques to prepare libraries and sequence TCR repertoires. Per donor, leukapheresis produced somewhere between about 0.8 and 9.5 billion PBMCs.

Donors were healthy HIV-negative adults with no recently reported acute infections or vaccinations. Only Caucasian adults living in Nashville, Tennessee, USA were represented among the donors. CD4+ T cells were enriched by magnetic negative selection, after which naive cells were positively selected on CD45RA and the negative fraction was taken as the memory subset. After blood collection by leukapheresis, PBMCs were isolated using Ficoll-Histopaque density gradient centrifugation and then cryopreserved in the vapor phase of liquid nitrogen. Purity and quantity of every magnetically sorted T cell population were checked by analytical flow cytometry. From each sorted fraction, genomic DNA was isolated and quantified by UV absorbance on a Nanodrop 2000c. Broad study findings and their caveats: Pairwise subsampling led to the expectation that sequencing depth would affect the degree of clonotype sharing among donors. Naive subsets generally had larger estimated clonotype richness than memory subsets did. Rarefaction of sorted-subset datasets indicated incomplete sequencing despite the large sequencing depth. Higher generation probabilities were observed for clonotypes shared by all four sorted-subset donors than for non-shared clonotypes. Sharing across four donors was observed for approximately 5% of naive CD4, over 3% of naive CD8, about 2.5% of memory CD4, and about 0.38% of memory CD8 clonotypes. The genetic and exposure-history diversity represented was limited by the small number of donors. Sampling was restricted to blood, and TCR repertoires in tissue are likely to differ from TCR repertoires in blood.

In regard to this clone: What this receptor recognizes is not known. No qualities accompany the bases; no much larger clone lies one base away.

TCR CDR3 regions were amplified from genomic DNA by multiplex PCR using the deep immunoSEQ assay. Genomic DNA extracted from each cell subset was distributed evenly over all wells of several immunoSEQ 96-well plates, and each plate served as one replicate. For sorted subsets, roughly 200 ng genomic DNA, equal to about 30,000 T cell genomes, was loaded into each replicate PCR. Purified libraries were quantified with a Qubit 3.0 fluorometer, sized on a Bioanalyzer 2100, and re-quantified with the KAPA Library Quantification kit. Every immunoSEQ 96-well plate was sequenced on a separate single-read 150-cycle Illumina NextSeq 550 flow cell. The study's processing was this. Because only junctional sequences without quality scores were contained in the immunoSEQ output, filtering matching that applied to full-length reads could not be performed. Sequences were annotated with PyIR, a Python wrapper for IgBLAST v1.9, and V/J genes and CDR3 were assigned using IMGT germline references. Reads were removed for weak V/J assignments (E-value above 1e-6), missing CDR3, stop codons, out-of-frame junctions, or ambiguous translated residues. V3J clonotypes were defined as sequences sharing an identical inferred V gene, J gene, and CDR3 amino acid sequence. Percentage overlap between repertoires was computed as shared unique clonotypes divided by the size of the smaller repertoire. Richness of each repertoire was evaluated using RTK rarefaction, the Chao1 estimator, and Recon v2.1 estimates of unobserved clonotypes. For all TCRbeta clonotypes obtained by the gDNA method from a handful of donors, generation probabilities were computed with OLGA. Imported from immuneACCESS, the table was reduced by TCRdb to in-frame sequences with V and J called. These copies leave out some clones; in studies compared against another copy, an unresolved V gene accounts for under half, and the cause of the remainder is not known. D and trimming were read from the DNA, whereas the V and J calls and clone size are those reported in that table. Recorded for this sample are 850,000 to 1,200,000 clones; approximately 68% of them occurred a single time. The ten largest account for around 1.5% of the sample.

V trim: 0 bases; J trim: 6 bases; unmatched bases: 3. Via the germline V gene, CDR1 is KGHSH and CDR2 LQKENI. Taken from cysteine to phenylalanine, the CDR3 has 14 residues. The entry retains the CDR3 DNA only, 42 bases that are in frame from base 1. Sequences were obtained from memory CD4+ T cells sorted from blood. What this sample's cell subset or site label stands for: CD45RA-negative fraction. The rearranged chain carries TRBV18 and TRBJ2-7, and TRBD1 matches 9 of the central bases. The TCR originated in a man younger than 35 in good health. This receptor has the CDR3 CASSPPGQGLEQYF. The DNA sequence is TGTGCCAGCTCACCACCGGGACAGGGACTCGAGCAGTACTTC.